The 29 T cell receptor beta chains below were found in one sample sequenced in a study of TIL therapy for anti-PD-1-resistant metastatic lung cancer. Regarding time point: pre-treatment sample, taken before nivolumab and TIL therapy. Tumor tissue came from excised metastases, mostly pleural nodules or supraclavicular lymph nodes. The libraries were made with immunoSEQ v3. Generated by immunoSEQ multiplex PCR, the TCRdb table keeps only in-frame clones and is missing some. The sample consists of about 48,000 clones, 55% to 75% of them appearing once. The specimen was tumor tissue, collected at baseline. The receptors derive from a person between 25 and 79 years old with non-small cell lung cancer.

The V gene is TRBV28, the J gene TRBJ1-3; 8 nucleotides agree with TRBD1. J lost 4 bases, V lost 6 bases, and 5 bases had no gene match. The V gene's germline CDR1 is MDHEN and CDR2 SYDVKM. The CDR3 loop spans 14 amino acids. The CDR3 protein is CASRPGGGGNTIYF. DNA of the CDR3: TGTGCCAGCAGGCCAGGGGGCGGAGGAAACACCATATATTTT.

This clone was seen only a few times. V usage is TRBV4-1 and J usage is TRBJ1-1; the match to TRBD1 covers 7 bases. CDR3 length equals 17 residues. V lost 3 bases, J lost 0 bases, and 10 bases stayed unmatched. In germline, CDR1 is MGHRA, CDR2 YSYEKL. The CDR3 region has the DNA TGCGCCAGCAGCCACTGGGGACAGTCTAATCTGAACACTGAAGCTTTCTTT. Translating it yields CASSHWGQSNLNTEAFF.

The genes are TRBV6-6 and TRBJ2-3, with 13 bases aligning to TRBD2. The CDR3 sequence is 16 residues long. V gave up 5 bases and J gave up 8 bases; unmatched junction bases: 10. The germline V gene has CDR1 MNHNY and CDR2 SVGAGI (reference sequence). The CDR3 DNA reads TGTGCCAGCAGTCCCGAGAGACTAGCGGGGGGAGGTACGCAGTATTTT. Its protein is CASSPERLAGGGTQYF.

This clone was seen more than once but under ten times. The chain links TRBV30 to TRBJ1-6; a possible D gene is TRBD1 (6 bases). Trimming stripped 4 bases from V and 7 bases from J, with 14 bases between. Germline loops: CDR1 GTSNPN, CDR2 SVGIG (reference sequence). The CDR3 length is 14 residues. The CDR3 region is CAWTGAGRNSPLHF. DNA of the CDR3: TGTGCCTGGACAGGGGCGGGAAGGAATTCACCCCTCCACTTT.

The chain employs TRBV28 and TRBJ2-7; the match to TRBD1 covers 7 bases. J was trimmed by 5 bases and V by 6 bases; bases with no gene match: 10. CDR1 is MDHEN and CDR2 is SYDVKM in the germline V gene. This CDR3 has 14 amino acids. The CDR3 loop reads CASSLGQAHNEQYF. The DNA of the CDR3 is TGTGCCAGCAGCCTCGGACAGGCCCATAACGAGCAGTACTTC.

The chain employs TRBV27 and TRBJ2-3, with 11 nucleotides matching TRBD2. CDR3 size: 18 residues. V trimming: 3 bases; J trimming: 0 bases; junction bases outside the gene matches: 8. Per germline, CDR1 MNHEY and CDR2 SMNVEV (reference sequence). The CDR3 DNA follows: TGTGCCAGCAGTTTTCTAGCGGGGGGAGGAACTAGCACAGATACGCAGTATTTT. Translation gives CASSFLAGGGTSTDTQYF.

This sequence joins TRBV25-1 and TRBJ2-4, with 12 bases lining up with TRBD2. Trimming took 5 bases from V and 1 from J; bases not matched to a gene: 6. Per the germline V gene, CDR1 is MGHDK and CDR2 is SYGVNS. This CDR3 is built from 17 residues. Written as DNA, the CDR3 is TGTGCCAGCAGTCCCCCTAGCGGGAGGGGGGCCAAAAACATTCAGTACTTC. The encoded protein is CASSPPSGRGAKNIQYF.

This rearrangement joins TRBV10-3 to TRBJ2-2, with D uncertain. V was clipped by 0 bases and J by 5 bases, with 10 bases between them. This CDR3 has 15 residues. Germline CDR1 ENHRY, CDR2 SYGVKD. The CDR3, as DNA: TGTGCCATCAGTGAGTCGGTGGGTCCGACCGGGGAGCTGTTTTTT. It yields the protein CAISESVGPTGELFF.

The genes are TRBV4-3 and TRBJ2-6; D assignment may be TRBD1 or TRBD2 (5 bases each). V was clipped by 0 bases and J by 4 bases, with 10 bases between them. CDR1 and CDR2 from the germline V gene are LGHNA and YSLEER. The CDR3 consists of 16 residues. The CDR3 is CASSQDGGAGANVLTF. CDR3 coding DNA: TGCGCCAGCAGCCAAGATGGGGGAGCAGGGGCCAACGTCCTGACTTTC.

The chain is built from TRBV5-1 and TRBJ1-2; 10 bases line up with TRBD1. After removal of 0 bases from V and 7 bases from J, the junction contained 9 bases not matched to a gene. The germline V gene has CDR1 SGHRS and CDR2 YFSETQ. The CDR3 has 16 residues. The CDR3, as DNA: TGCGCCAGCAGCTTGGAGTACGGGGACAGGGGTAGTGGCTACACCTTC. Residues: CASSLEYGDRGSGYTF.

The CDR3, as DNA: TGTGCCAGCAGTTACGGAGGCGGGGAGACCTACAATGAGCAGTTCTTC. Its protein is CASSYGGGETYNEQFF. The chain has TRBV6-5 and TRBJ2-1; tentative D call: TRBD2 (6 bases). Trimming shortened V by 2 bases and J by 2 bases, and 13 bases separated the two germline ends. Germline CDR1 is MNHEY and CDR2 is SVGAGI. The CDR3 runs 16 residues.

This rearrangement joins TRBV28 to TRBJ1-2, with 7 bases lining up with TRBD1. The trim removed 6 bases at V and 8 bases at J, leaving 12 bases unmatched. This CDR3 contains 14 residues. The germline CDR1 and CDR2 sequences are MDHEN and SYDVKM. For the CDR3, the DNA is TGTGCCAGCAGCCTCTCCACAGGGGACCGCGGCTACACCTTC. The encoded protein is CASSLSTGDRGYTF.

This clone turned up a few times. The genes are TRBV10-3 and TRBJ2-2; 7 nucleotides agree with TRBD2. Trimming at V came to 6 bases and at J to 6 bases, leaving 1 base not matched to a gene. CDR3 length: 12 amino acids. The germline V gene encodes CDR1 ENHRY and CDR2 SYGVKD. CDR3 in DNA: TGTGCCATCAGGGCGGGGGCCGGGGAGCTGTTTTTT. Its protein is CAIRAGAGELFF.

The V gene is TRBV19, the J gene TRBJ2-7; 8 bases are a match to TRBD2. V lost 7 bases and J lost 3; bases outside the gene matches: 20. Germline CDR1 is LNHDA and CDR2 is SQIVND (reference sequence). This CDR3 comprises 18 residues. CDR3 DNA: TGTGCCAGTACCGGGACTAGTTTTTCCACGAAGGGCTACTACGAGCAGTACTTC. This codes for CASTGTSFSTKGYYEQYF. The whole variable domain, filled in from reference TRBV19 and TRBJ2-7, reads DGGITQSPKYLFRKEGQNVTLSCEQNLNHDAMYWYRQDPGQGLRLIYYSQIVNDFQKGDIAEGYSVSREKKESFPLTVTSAQKNPTAFYLCASTGTSFSTKGYYEQYFGPGTRLTVT.

The CDR3: CASSAGTSGGTDTQYF. The CDR3 DNA reads TGTGCCAGCAGCGCCGGGACTAGCGGGGGCACAGATACGCAGTATTTT. The chain links TRBV9 to TRBJ2-3; 13 nucleotides match TRBD2. Germline V gene data show CDR1 as SGDLS and CDR2 as YYNGEE. J was trimmed by 1 base and V by 3 bases; bases with no gene match: 2. This CDR3 comprises 16 residues.

The chain links TRBV30 to TRBJ2-3; D gene uncertain. From germline, CDR1 is GTSNPN and CDR2 SVGIG (reference sequence). The length of the CDR3 is 14 residues. Trimming took 3 bases from V and 0 from J, leaving 10 bases between them. CDR3 in amino acids: CAWRSVISTDTQYF. The CDR3 DNA is TGTGCCTGGAGATCGGTGATTAGCACAGATACGCAGTATTTT.

The table lists this clone with a count of one. This CDR3 is CASSLSPTGAALYGYTF. In nucleotides, the CDR3 is TGCGCCAGCAGCCTATCTCCAACAGGGGCGGCCCTATATGGCTACACCTTC. This rearrangement joins TRBV4-3 to TRBJ1-2; 7 positions match TRBD1. V shed 4 bases, J shed 5 bases, and the junction held 16 bases outside the gene matches. CDR3 length: 17 amino acids. Germline assignment: CDR1 LGHNA and CDR2 YSLEER.

V gene TRBV9 combines with J gene TRBJ2-1, with D tentatively TRBD2 (7 bases). Germline V gene sequence: CDR1 SGDLS, CDR2 YYNGEE. CDR3 length equals 15 residues. V lost 0 bases and J lost 7, with 14 bases in between. Here the CDR3 reads CASSVGGGGRNEQFF. The CDR3 DNA is TGTGCCAGCAGCGTAGGAGGGGGGGGCCGGAATGAGCAGTTCTTC.

The chain links TRBV19 to TRBJ2-2; perhaps TRBD2 as D (6 bases). The CDR3 sequence is 18 residues long. CDR1 LNHDA and CDR2 SQIVND come from the germline V gene (reference sequence). V lost 4 bases and J 0 bases, leaving 18 bases between the germline ends. The CDR3 DNA sequence: TGTGCCAGTAGTAGGCAGGGACTCCAATACGCGAACACCGGGGAGCTGTTTTTT. Its translation: CASSRQGLQYANTGELFF.

The chain recombines TRBV28 with TRBJ1-1; no reliable D call. V shed 7 bases and J shed 1 base, with 10 bases lying between them. Germline assignment: CDR1 MDHEN and CDR2 SYDVKM. This CDR3 is 13 amino acids long. CDR3 residues: CASTELKNTEAFF. CDR3 sequence (DNA): TGTGCCAGCACCGAACTAAAGAACACTGAAGCTTTCTTT.

The chain uses TRBV9 and TRBJ1-2, with 8 bases lining up with TRBD1. The CDR3 runs 15 residues. J lost 8 bases, V lost 1 base, and 10 bases had no gene match. Looked up from germline, CDR1 is SGDLS and CDR2 is YYNGEE. As DNA, the CDR3 is TGTGCCAGCAGCGTATACGACAGGGGTCCCCGGGGCTACACCTTC. Its protein product is CASSVYDRGPRGYTF.

The rearrangement links TRBV4-2 to TRBJ2-1; 8 bases align to TRBD1. CDR3 length: 14 amino acids. CDR1 and CDR2 (germline): LGHNA, YNFKEQ. Trimming removed 4 bases from V and 9 bases from J; junction bases left unmatched: 8. The CDR3: CASSPDRALSEQFF. As DNA, the CDR3 is TGTGCCAGCAGCCCGGACAGGGCCTTAAGTGAGCAGTTCTTC.

The J gene is TRBJ2-5, the V gene TRBV4-2; the D is unclear. Germline lookup yields CDR1 LGHNA and CDR2 YNFKEQ. The CDR3 sequence is 13 residues long. V lost 1 base, J lost 5 bases, and 8 bases lay in between. CDR3 in amino acids: CASSQGIGETQYF. The CDR3 DNA sequence: TGTGCCAGCAGCCAAGGGATAGGGGAGACCCAGTACTTC.

V usage is TRBV5-4 and J usage is TRBJ1-5; D not certain. V was shortened by 4 bases and J by 7 bases, with 15 bases between the two germline ends. From germline, CDR1 is SGHNT and CDR2 YYREEE (reference sequence). The CDR3 is 14 residues long. CDR3 nucleotides: TGTGCCAGCAGCCCGACTCCGGGTCACCAGCCCCAGCATTTT. Translating it yields CASSPTPGHQPQHF.

This clone was seen more than once but under ten times. DNA for the CDR3: TGTGCCAGTAGACAGGGGTATAATTCACCCCTCCACTTT. The encoded protein is CASRQGYNSPLHF. The chain joins TRBV19 to TRBJ1-6; TRBD1 agrees at 7 bases. The CDR3 loop spans 13 amino acids. V trimming: 6 bases; J trimming: 4 bases; junction bases outside the gene matches: 0. In germline, CDR1 is LNHDA, CDR2 SQIVND (reference sequence). Combining the CDR3 with reference TRBV19 and TRBJ1-6 gives the whole variable domain DGGITQSPKYLFRKEGQNVTLSCEQNLNHDAMYWYRQDPGQGLRLIYYSQIVNDFQKGDIAEGYSVSREKKESFPLTVTSAQKNPTAFYLCASRQGYNSPLHFGNGTRLTVT.

The chain has TRBV9 and TRBJ2-5, with 10 bases that match TRBD2. Germline loops: CDR1 SGDLS, CDR2 YYNGEE. The ends lost 3 bases at V and 5 bases at J; junction bases unmatched: 10. There are 16 residues in the CDR3. Here the CDR3 DNA reads TGTGCCAGCAGCGGGGCTAGCGGGGGTTATAGGGAGACCCAGTACTTC. This translates into CASSGASGGYRETQYF. Using reference TRBV9 and TRBJ2-5 for the parts outside the CDR3, the full variable domain is DSGVTQTPKHLITATGQRVTLRCSPRSGDLSVYWYQQSLDQGLQFLIQYYNGEERAKGNILERFSAQQFPDLHSELNLSSLELGDSALYFCASSGASGGYRETQYFGPGTRLLVL.

Of note for this clone: One junction end does not reproduce the germline sequence, and a read error may be involved. This chain joins TRBV6-6 and TRBJ1-4, with unresolved D. CDR1 MNHNY and CDR2 SVGAGI come from the germline V gene (reference sequence). The length of the CDR3 is 14 residues. The CDR3 region is CAGSSLGSNEKLFF. As DNA, the CDR3 is TGTGCCGGCAGCTCGTTGGGTTCTAATGAAAAACTGTTTTTT.

This sequence joins TRBV19 and TRBJ2-7; D is possibly TRBD2 (5 bases). V was trimmed by 1 base and J by 0 bases, leaving 16 bases between them. The germline CDR1 and CDR2 sequences are LNHDA and SQIVND (reference sequence). CDR3 length: 17 residues. CDR3 residues: CASSIAPDGINSYEQYF. CDR3 coding DNA: TGTGCCAGTAGTATAGCCCCTGACGGGATCAACTCCTACGAGCAGTACTTC.

This rearrangement joins TRBV9 to TRBJ1-2; 9 nucleotides align to TRBD1. V trimming: 2 bases; J trimming: 4 bases; junction bases outside the gene matches: 6. The length of the CDR3 is 15 residues. CDR1 and CDR2 (germline): SGDLS, YYNGEE. The DNA for the CDR3 is TGTGCCAGCAGCGTCCGGGACAGGGAGACCTATGGCTACACCTTC. Translating it yields CASSVRDRETYGYTF.